This T cell receptor beta chain stems from a study of blood T cell repertoires in COVID-19. Study context: Samples taken during acute and convalescent COVID-19 were collected in the United States, Italy and Spain. Sources were T cells, B-cell-depleted T cells, or PBMCs; the material itself was cDNA or gDNA.

Seattle's enrolled individuals joined amid active infection and were then monitored longitudinally. The germline CDR1 and CDR2 sequences are SQVTM and ANQGSEA. Deletions cut 0 bases from V and 4 bases from J, with 15 bases between. CDR3 length: 15 residues. TCRdb's table, derived via immunoSEQ multiplex PCR, lists solely in-frame clones and lacks some. The data contain 150,000 to 200,000 clones, 81% of them singletons. The gene calls are TRBV29-1 and TRBJ1-2; tentative D call: TRBD1 (6 bases). Sequenced material: peripheral blood. This clonotype was obtained from an elderly woman with COVID-19, enrolled during active disease. The CDR3 protein is CSVEDPGGASYGYTF. The CDR3 coding sequence is TGCAGCGTTGAAGACCCCGGGGGGGCCAGCTATGGCTACACCTTC.